This T cell receptor beta chain is from a study of neoadjuvant anti-PD-1 for oral cavity cancer. As for the study in general: Patients without progression got a fourth dose around day 43. Study conclusions and caveats: Higher pretreatment Treg/Th17 ratios tracked higher pretreatment blood clonality.

Here immunoSEQ multiplex PCR was the method, and the copy in TCRdb shows in-frame clones only, minus some. The sample carries about 14,000 clones, just under 75% recorded once. The CDR3 runs to 15 residues. V was cut by 2 bases and J by 4 bases, with 14 bases left in between. CDR1 is SGHTA and CDR2 is FQGTGA in the germline V gene. About this clone itself: Its cognate antigen is unknown.

Time point reported: after neoadjuvant nivolumab, at surgical resection. This receptor was identified in a person aged 35-79 years with oral cavity squamous cell carcinoma. The chain links TRBV7-3 to TRBJ2-5; D possibly uses TRBD1 or TRBD2 (5 bases each). Source: PBMCs, taken after nivolumab (anti-PD-1) treatment. CDR3: CASSLGTAGAETQYF. CDR3 nucleotides: TGTGCCAGCAGCTTAGGTACAGCCGGGGCAGAGACCCAGTACTTC.